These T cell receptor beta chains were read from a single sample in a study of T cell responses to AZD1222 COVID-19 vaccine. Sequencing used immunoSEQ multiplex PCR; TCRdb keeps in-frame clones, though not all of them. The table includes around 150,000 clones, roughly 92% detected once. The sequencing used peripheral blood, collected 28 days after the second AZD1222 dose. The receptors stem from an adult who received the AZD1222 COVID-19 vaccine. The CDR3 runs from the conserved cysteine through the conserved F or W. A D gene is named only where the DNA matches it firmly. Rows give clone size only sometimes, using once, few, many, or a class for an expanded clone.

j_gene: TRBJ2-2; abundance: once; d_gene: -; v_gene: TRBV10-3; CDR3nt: TGTGCCATCAGTGAGCTGGGGGACACCGGGGAGCTGTTTTTT; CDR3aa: CAISELGDTGELFF
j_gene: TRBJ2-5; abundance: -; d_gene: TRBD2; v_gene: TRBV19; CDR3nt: TGTGCCAGTAGTCGTCGGGCTAGCGGGAGGGCCTTGGTGAAAGAGACCCAGTACTTC; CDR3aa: CASSRRASGRALVKETQYF
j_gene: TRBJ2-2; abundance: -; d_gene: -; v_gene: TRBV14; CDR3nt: TGTGCCAGCAGCCACCGACAGCCTCTTACGAACACCGGGGAGCTGTTTTTT; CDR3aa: CASSHRQPLTNTGELFF
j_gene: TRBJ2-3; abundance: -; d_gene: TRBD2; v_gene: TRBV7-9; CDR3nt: TGTGCCAGCACCCAGACTAGCGGGAGTCCGGATACGCAGTATTTT; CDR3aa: CASTQTSGSPDTQYF
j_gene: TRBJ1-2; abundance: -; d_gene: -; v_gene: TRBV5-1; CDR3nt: TGCGCCAGCAGCTTGGCAGGGAATGGCTACACCTTC; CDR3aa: CASSLAGNGYTF
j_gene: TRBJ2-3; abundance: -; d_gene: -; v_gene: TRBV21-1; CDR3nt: TGTGCCAGCACCACCGGGACAGGGGCCACAGATACGCAGTATTTT; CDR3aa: CASTTGTGATDTQYF
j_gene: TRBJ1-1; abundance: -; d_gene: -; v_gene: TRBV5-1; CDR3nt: TGCGCCAGCAAGGCCCCGGGGAGAACTGAAGCTTTCTTT; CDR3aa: CASKAPGRTEAFF
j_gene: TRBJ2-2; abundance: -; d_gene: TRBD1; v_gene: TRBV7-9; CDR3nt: TGTGCCAGCAGCTACAGGACAGGGGAAGGCACCGGGGAGCTGTTTTTT; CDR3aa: CASSYRTGEGTGELFF
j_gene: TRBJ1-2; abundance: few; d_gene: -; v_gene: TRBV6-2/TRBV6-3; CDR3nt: TGTGCCAGCAGTTACACCCCCGCAGGGGACGGCTACACCTTC; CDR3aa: CASSYTPAGDGYTF
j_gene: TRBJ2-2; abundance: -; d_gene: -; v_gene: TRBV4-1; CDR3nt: TGCGCCAGCAGCCTCGGGGGCCCCGGGGAGCTGTTTTTT; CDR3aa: CASSLGGPGELFF
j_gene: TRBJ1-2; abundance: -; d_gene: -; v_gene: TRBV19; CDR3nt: TGTGCCAGTAGTATCTTAGGGACACGAAACTATGGCTACACCTTC; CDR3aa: CASSILGTRNYGYTF
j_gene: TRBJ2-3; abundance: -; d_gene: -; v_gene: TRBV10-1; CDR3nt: TGCGCCAGCAGGAAACCGGGACTGGGCACAGATACGCAGTATTTT; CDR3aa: CASRKPGLGTDTQYF
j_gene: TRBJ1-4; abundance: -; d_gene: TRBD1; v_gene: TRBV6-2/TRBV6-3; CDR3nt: TGTGCCAGCAGTTACCCGGGACAGTCCAATGAAAAACTGTTTTTT; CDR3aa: CASSYPGQSNEKLFF
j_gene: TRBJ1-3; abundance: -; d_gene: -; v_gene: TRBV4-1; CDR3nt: TGCGCCAGCAGCCCCAGGGATGGAAACACCATATATTTT; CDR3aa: CASSPRDGNTIYF
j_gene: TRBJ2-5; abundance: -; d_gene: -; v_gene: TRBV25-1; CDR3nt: TGTGCCAGCAGTCAAAGCTCCTCCTCTACTGGCTTGGAGACCCAGTACTTC; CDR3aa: CASSQSSSSTGLETQYF
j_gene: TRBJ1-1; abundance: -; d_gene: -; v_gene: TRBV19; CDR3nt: TGTGCCAGTAGTTTCCGGGCCTTTGGGAACACTGAAGCTTTCTTT; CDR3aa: CASSFRAFGNTEAFF
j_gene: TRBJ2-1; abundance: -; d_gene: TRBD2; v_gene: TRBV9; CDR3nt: TGTGCCAGCAGCGTATATAGCGGGAGACACAATGAGCAGTTCTTC; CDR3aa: CASSVYSGRHNEQFF
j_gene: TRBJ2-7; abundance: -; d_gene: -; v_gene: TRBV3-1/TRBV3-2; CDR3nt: TGTGCCAGCAGCCCCCAGACTACCTTCTACGAGCAGTACTTC; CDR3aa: CASSPQTTFYEQYF
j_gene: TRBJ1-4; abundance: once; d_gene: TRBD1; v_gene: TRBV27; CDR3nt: TGTGCCAGCAGTATACGACAGGGACGAGATGAAAAACTGTTTTTT; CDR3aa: CASSIRQGRDEKLFF
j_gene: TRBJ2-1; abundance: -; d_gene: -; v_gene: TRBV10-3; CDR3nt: TGTGCCATCAGTGAGTCAACCAGTAGCAATGAGCAGTTCTTC; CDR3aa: CAISESTSSNEQFF